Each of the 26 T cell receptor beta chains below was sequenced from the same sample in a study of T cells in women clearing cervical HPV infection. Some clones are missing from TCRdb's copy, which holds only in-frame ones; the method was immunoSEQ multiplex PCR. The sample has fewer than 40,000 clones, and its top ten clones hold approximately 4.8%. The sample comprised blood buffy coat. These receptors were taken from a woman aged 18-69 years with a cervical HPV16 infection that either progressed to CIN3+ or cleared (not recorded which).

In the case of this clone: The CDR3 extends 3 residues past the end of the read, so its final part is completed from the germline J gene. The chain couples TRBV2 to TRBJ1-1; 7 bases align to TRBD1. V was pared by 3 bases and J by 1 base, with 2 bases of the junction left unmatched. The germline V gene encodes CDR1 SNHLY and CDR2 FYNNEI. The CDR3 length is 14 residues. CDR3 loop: CASSESGGNTEAFF. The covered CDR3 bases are TGTGCCAGCAGTGAGTCAGGGGGGAACACTGAA.

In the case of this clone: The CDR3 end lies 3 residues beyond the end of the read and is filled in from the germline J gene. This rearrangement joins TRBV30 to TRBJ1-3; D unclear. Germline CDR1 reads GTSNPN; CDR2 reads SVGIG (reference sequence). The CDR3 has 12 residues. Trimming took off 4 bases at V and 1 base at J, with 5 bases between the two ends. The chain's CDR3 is CAWTRSGNTIYF. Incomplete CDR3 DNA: TGTGCCTGGACCAGGTCTGGAAACACC.

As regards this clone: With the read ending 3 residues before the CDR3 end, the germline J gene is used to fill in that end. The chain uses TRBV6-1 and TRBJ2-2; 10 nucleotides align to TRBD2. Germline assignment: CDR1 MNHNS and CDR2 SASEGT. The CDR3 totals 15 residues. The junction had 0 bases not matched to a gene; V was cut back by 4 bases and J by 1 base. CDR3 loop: CASSGLAGNTGELFF. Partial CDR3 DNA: TGTGCCAGCAGTGGACTAGCGGGGAACACCGGGGAG.

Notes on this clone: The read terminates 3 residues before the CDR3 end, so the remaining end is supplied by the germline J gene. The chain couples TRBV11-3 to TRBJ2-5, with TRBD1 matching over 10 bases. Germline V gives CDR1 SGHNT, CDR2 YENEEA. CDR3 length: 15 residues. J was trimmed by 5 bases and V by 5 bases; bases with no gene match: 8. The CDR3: CASSPRDRGGETQYF. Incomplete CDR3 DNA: TGTGCCAGCAGCCCCCGGGACAGGGGCGGGGAGACC.

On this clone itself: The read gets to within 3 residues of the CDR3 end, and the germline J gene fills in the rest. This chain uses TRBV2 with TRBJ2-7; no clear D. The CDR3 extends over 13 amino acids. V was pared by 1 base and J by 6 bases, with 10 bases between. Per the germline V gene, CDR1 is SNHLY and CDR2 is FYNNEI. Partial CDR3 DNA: TGTGCCAGCAGTGAAGGGGCTTACAGCGAG. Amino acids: CASSEGAYSE. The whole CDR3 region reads CASSEGAYSEQYF.

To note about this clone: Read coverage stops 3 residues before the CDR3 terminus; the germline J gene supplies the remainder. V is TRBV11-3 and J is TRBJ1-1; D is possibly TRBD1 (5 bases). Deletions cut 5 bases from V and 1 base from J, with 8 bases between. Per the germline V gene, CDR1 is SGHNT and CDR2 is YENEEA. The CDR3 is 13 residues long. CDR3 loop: CASSKGQNTEAFF. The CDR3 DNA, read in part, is TGTGCCAGCAGCAAAGGACAGAACACTGAA. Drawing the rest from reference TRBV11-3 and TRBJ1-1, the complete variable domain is EAGVVQSPRYKIIEKKQPVAFWCNPISGHNTLYWYLQNLGQGPELLIRYENEEAVDDSQLPKDRFSAERLKGVDSTLKIQPAELGDSAVYLCASSKGQNTEAFFGQGTRLTVV.

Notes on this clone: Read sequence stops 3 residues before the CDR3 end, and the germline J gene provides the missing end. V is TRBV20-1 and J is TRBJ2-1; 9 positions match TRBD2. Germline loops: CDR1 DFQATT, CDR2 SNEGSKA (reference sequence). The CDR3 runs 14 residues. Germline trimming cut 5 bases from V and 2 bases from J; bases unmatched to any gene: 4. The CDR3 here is CSARLAETYNEQFF. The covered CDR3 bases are TGCAGTGCTCGACTAGCGGAGACCTACAATGAG.

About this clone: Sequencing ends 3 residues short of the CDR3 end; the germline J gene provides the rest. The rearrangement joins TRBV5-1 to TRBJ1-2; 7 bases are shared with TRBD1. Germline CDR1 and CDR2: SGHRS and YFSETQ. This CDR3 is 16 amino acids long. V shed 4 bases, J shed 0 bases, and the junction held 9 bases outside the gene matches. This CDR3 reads CASSKGTDHSNYGYTF. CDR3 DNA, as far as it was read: TGCGCCAGCAGCAAGGGGACAGACCACTCTAACTATGGC. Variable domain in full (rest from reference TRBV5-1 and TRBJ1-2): KAGVTQTPRYLIKTRGQQVTLSCSPISGHRSVSWYQQTPGQGLQFLFEYFSETQRNKGNFPGRFSGRQFSNSRSEMNVSTLELGDSALYLCASSKGTDHSNYGYTFGSGTRLTVV.

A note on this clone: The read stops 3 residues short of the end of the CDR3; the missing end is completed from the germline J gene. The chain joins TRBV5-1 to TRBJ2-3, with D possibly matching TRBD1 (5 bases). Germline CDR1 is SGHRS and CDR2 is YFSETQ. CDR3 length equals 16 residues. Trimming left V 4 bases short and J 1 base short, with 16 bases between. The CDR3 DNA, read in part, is TGCGCCAGCAGCCCCTCCAGGGCTCCCGGCACAGATACG. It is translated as CASSPSRAPGTDT. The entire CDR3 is CASSPSRAPGTDTQYF.

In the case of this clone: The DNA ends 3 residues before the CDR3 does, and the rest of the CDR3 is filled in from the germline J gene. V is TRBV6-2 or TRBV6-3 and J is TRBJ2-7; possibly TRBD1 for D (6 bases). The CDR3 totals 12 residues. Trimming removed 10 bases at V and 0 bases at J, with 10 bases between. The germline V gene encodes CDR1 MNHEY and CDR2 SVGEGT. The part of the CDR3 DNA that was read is TGTGCCACCAGGGACATCTCCTACGAG. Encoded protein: CATRDISYE. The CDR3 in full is CATRDISYEQYF.

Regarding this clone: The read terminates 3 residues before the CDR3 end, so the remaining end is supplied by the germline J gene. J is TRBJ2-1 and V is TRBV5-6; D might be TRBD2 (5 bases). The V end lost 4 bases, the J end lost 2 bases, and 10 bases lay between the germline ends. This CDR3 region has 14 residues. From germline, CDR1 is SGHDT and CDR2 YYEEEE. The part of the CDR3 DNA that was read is TGTGCCAGCAGCCGGGCCGGGGCCTACAATGAG. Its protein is CASSRAGAYNE. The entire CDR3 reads CASSRAGAYNEQFF.

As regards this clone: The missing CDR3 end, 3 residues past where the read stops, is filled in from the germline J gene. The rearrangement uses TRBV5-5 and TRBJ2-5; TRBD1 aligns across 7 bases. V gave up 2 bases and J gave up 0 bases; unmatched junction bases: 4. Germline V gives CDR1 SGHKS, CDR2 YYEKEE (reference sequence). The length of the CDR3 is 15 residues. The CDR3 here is CASSLTGTDQETQYF. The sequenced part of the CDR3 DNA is TGTGCCAGCAGCTTAACCGGGACAGACCAAGAGACC.

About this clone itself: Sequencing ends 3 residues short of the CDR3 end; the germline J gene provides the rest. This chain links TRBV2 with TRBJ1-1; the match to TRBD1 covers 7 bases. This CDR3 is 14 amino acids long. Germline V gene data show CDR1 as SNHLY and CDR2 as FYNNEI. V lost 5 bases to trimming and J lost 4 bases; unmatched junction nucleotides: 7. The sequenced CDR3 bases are TGTGCCAGCAGTCCGGGACAGATTCTCACTGAA. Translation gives CASSPGQILTE. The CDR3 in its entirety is CASSPGQILTEAFF.

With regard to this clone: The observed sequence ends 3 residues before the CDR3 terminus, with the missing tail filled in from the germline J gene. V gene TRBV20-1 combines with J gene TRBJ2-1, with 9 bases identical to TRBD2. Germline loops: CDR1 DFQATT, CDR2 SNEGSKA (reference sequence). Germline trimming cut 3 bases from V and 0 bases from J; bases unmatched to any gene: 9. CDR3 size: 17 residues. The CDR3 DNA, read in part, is TGCAGTGCTAGTATCCCGGGACTAGCCCTCTCCTACAATGAG. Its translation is CSASIPGLALSYNE. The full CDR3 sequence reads CSASIPGLALSYNEQFF.

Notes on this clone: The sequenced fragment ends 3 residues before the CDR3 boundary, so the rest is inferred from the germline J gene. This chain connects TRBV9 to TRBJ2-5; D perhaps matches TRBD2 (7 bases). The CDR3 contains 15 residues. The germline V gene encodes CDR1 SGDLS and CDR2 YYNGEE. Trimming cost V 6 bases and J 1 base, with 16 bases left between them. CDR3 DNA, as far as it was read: TGTGCCAGCACCTCACGCGGGGGCCCCCAAGAGACC. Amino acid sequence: CASTSRGGPQET. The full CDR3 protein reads CASTSRGGPQETQYF.

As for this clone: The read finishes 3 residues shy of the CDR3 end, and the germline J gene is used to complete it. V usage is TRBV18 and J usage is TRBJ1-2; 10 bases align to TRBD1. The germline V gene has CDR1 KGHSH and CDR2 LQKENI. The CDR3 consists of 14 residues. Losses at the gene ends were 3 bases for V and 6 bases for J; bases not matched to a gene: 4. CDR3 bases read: TGTGCCAGCTCACCGGGACAGGGGTCGGATGGC. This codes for CASSPGQGSDG. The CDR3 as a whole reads CASSPGQGSDGYTF.

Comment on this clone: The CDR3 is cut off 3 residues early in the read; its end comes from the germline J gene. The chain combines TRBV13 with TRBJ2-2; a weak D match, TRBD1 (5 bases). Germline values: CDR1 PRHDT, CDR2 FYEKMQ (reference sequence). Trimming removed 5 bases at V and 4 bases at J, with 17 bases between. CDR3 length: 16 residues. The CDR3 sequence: CASSPGGARITGELFF. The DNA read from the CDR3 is TGTGCCAGCAGCCCCGGTGGGGCGAGAATCACCGGGGAG.

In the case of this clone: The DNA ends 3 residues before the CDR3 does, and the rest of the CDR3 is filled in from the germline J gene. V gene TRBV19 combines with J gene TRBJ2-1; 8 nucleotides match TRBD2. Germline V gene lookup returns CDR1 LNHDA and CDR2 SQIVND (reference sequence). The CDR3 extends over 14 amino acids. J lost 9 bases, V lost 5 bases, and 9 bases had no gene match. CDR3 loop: CASSGAAGVSEQFF. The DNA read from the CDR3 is TGTGCCAGTAGTGGGGCAGCGGGGGTAAGTGAG.

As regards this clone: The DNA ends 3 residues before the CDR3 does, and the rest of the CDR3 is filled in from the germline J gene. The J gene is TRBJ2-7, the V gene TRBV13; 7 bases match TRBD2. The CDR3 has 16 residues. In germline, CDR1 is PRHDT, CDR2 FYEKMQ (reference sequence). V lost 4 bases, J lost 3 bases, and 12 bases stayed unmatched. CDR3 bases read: TGTGCCAGCAGCTCTACTGATAGCGGGCTCTTCTACGAG. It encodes CASSSTDSGLFYE. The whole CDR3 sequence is CASSSTDSGLFYEQYF.

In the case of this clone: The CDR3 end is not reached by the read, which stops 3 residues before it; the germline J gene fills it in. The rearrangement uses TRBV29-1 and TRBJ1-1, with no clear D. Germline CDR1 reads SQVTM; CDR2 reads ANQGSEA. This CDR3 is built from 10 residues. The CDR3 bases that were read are TGCAGCGTTGCCCCCAGAGAA. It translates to CSVAPRE. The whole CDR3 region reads CSVAPREAFF.

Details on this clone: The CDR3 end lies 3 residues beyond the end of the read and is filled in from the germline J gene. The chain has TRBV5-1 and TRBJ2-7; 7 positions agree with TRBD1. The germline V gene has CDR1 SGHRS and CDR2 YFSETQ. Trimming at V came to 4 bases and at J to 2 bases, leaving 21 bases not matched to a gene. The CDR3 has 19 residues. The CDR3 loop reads CASSIWSSVGGQITYEQYF. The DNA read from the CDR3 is TGCGCCAGCAGCATTTGGTCCTCCGTTGGGGGACAGATAACCTACGAG.

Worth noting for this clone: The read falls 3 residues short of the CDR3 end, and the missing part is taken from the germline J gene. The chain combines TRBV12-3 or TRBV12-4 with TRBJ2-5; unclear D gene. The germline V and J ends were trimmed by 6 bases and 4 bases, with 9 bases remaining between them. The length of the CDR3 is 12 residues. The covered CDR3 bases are TGTGCCAGCAGACTCCAAACAGAGACC. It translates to CASRLQTET. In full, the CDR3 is CASRLQTETQYF.

CDR3 bases read: TGTGCCAGCAGGGTAAAAACAGGGGGC. Protein: CASRVKTGG. The whole CDR3 reads CASRVKTGGYTF. The genes are TRBV2 and TRBJ1-2; weak D call: TRBD1 (6 bases). The read stops 3 residues short of the end of the CDR3; the missing end is completed from the germline J gene. CDR1 is SNHLY, CDR2 FYNNEI, per germline. This CDR3 has 12 amino acids.

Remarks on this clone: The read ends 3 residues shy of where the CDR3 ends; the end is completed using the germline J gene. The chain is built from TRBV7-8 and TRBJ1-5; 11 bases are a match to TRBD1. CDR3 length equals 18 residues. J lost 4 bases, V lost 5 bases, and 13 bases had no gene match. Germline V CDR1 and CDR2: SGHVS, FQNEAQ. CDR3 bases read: TGTGCCAGCAGCCCTTTGGGGGGACAGGGGGTTAGGAATCAGCCC. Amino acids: CASSPLGGQGVRNQP. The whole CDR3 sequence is CASSPLGGQGVRNQPQHF.

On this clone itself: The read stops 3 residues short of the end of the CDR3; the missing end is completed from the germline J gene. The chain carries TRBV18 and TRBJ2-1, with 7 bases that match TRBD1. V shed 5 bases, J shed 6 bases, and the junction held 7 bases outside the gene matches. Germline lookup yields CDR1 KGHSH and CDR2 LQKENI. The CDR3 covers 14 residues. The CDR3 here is CASSTTGKGNEQFF. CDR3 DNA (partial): TGTGCCAGCTCAACGACAGGGAAGGGCAATGAG.

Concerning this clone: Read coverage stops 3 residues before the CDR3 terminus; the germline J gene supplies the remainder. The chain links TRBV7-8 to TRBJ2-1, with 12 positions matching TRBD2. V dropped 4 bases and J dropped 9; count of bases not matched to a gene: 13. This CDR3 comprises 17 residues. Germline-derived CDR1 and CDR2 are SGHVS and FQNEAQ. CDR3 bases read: TGTGCCAGCAGCTCCACCGTGCTAGCGGGGGGGCTCGGTGAG. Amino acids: CASSSTVLAGGLGE. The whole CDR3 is CASSSTVLAGGLGEQFF.